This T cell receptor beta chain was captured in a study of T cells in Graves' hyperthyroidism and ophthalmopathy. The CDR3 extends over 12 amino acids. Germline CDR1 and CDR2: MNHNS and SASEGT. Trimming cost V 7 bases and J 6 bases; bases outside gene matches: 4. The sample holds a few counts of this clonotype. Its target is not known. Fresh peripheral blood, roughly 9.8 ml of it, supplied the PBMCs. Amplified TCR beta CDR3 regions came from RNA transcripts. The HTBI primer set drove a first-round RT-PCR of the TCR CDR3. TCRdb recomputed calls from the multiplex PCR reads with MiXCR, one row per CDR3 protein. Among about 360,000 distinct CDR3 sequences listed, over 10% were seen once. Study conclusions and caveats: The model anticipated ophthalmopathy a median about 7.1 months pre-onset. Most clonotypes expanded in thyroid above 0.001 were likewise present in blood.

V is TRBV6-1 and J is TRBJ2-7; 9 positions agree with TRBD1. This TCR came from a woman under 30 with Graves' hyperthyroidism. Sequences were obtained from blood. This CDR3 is CASTGQGLEQYF. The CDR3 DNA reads TGTGCCAGCACGGGACAGGGCCTCGAGCAGTACTTC.